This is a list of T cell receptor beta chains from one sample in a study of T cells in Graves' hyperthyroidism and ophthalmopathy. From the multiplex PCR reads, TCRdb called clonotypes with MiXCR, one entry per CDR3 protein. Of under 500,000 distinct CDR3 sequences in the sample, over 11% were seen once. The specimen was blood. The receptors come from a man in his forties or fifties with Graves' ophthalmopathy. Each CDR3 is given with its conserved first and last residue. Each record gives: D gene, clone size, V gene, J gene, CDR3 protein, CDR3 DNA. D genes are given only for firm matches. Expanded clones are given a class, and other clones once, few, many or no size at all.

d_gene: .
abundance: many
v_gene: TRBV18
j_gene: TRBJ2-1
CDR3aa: CASSPPFSSPKDNEQFF
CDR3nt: TGTGCCAGCTCACCACCGTTTTCGAGTCCAAAAGACAATGAGCAGTTCTTC

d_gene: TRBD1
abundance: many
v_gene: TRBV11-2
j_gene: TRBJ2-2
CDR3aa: CASSFYRGLNTGELFF
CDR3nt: TGTGCCAGCAGCTTCTACAGGGGATTAAACACCGGGGAGCTGTTTTTT

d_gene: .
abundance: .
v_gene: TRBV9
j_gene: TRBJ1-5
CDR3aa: CASSGTASNQPQHF
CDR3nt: TGTGCCAGCAGCGGGACAGCTAGCAATCAGCCCCAGCATTTT

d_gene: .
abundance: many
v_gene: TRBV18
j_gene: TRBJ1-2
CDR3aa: CASSRDKNYGYTF
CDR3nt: TGTGCCAGCTCACGAGACAAAAACTATGGCTACACCTTC

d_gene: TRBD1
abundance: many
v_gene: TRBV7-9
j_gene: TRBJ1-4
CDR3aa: CATNRGGGNEKLFF
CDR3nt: TGTGCCACCAACAGGGGCGGGGGAAATGAAAAACTGTTTTTT

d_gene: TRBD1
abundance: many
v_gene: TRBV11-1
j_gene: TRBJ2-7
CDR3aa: CASSPRTGNYEQYF
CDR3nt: TGTGCCAGCAGCCCCCGGACAGGGAACTACGAGCAGTACTTC

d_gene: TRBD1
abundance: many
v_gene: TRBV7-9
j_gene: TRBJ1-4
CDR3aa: CASSRTGLNEKLFF
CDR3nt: TGTGCCAGCAGCAGGACAGGCTTAAATGAAAAACTGTTTTTT

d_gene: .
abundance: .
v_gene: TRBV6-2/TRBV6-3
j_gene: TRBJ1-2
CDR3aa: CASSYTTRGRGSYGYTF
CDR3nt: TGTGCCAGCAGTTACACAACCCGAGGAAGGGGGTCCTATGGCTACACCTTC

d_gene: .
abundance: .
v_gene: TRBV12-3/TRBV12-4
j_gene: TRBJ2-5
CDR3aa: CASTHGGGRGSQTQYF
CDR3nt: TGTGCCAGCACCCACGGTGGAGGCAGGGGAAGCCAGACCCAGTACTTC

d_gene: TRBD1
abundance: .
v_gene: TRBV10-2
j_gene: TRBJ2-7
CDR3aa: CASSSGDRGEQYF
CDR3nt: TGTGCCAGCAGTTCCGGAGACAGGGGCGAGCAGTACTTC

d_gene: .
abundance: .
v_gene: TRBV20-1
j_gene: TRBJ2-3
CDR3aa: CSARGLTRTDTQYF
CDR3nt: TGCAGTGCTAGGGGACTTACCCGCACAGATACGCAGTATTTT

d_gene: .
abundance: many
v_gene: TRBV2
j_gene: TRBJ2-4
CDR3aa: CASSEQGPKNIQYF
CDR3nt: TGTGCCAGCAGTGAGCAGGGACCCAAAAACATTCAGTACTTC

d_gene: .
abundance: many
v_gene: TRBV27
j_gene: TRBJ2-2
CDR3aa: CASYRSGGVTGELFF
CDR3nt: TGTGCCAGCTATCGATCGGGGGGCGTCACCGGGGAGCTGTTTTTT

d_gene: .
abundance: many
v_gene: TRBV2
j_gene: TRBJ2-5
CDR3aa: CASGYGRDRETQYF
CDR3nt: TGTGCCAGTGGATACGGCAGAGATAGGGAGACCCAGTACTTC

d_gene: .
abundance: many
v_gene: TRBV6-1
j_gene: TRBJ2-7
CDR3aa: CASSEWGGTSYEQYF
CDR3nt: TGTGCCAGCAGTGAGTGGGGCGGGACGTCCTACGAGCAGTACTTC